This T cell receptor (beta chain) is drawn from a study of blood T cell repertoires in COVID-19. The germline gives CDR1 MNHEY, CDR2 SMNVEV (reference sequence). The V gene lost 4 bases and the J gene lost 3 bases, with 13 bases spanning the gap. This CDR3 has 16 residues. Sequencing used immunoSEQ multiplex PCR; TCRdb keeps in-frame clones, though not all of them. The data show 250,000 to 300,000 clones, about 86% seen once. Sequencing used peripheral blood. The chain joins TRBV27 to TRBJ2-6, with TRBD1 as a possible D gene (6 bases). The TCR originated in a man aged 80 or over with acute or convalescent COVID-19. CDR3 DNA: TGTGCCAGCAGTTCATGGGACAAAATTGGGGCCAACGTCCTGACTTTC. Protein: CASSSWDKIGANVLTF.